This paragraph reports one TCR beta chain. Its matching antigen is unknown. Time point indicated: baseline pretreatment blood. Stated treatment: 15 Gy SBRT to primary tumor, nephrectomy 4 weeks later. Serial blood draws occurred at baseline and 2 and 4 weeks post-SBRT. This renal cell carcinoma was of the clear cell type. The record originates from a study of radiation and T cells in renal cell carcinoma. Study-level findings and limits: From baseline, blood top tumor clonotypes peaked at 2 weeks post-radiation.

Profiling relied on immunoSEQ multiplex PCR, and the TCRdb table lists in-frame clones only, not all of them. The sample lists more than 95,000 clones, roughly four fifths occurring once. Germline V gene sequence: CDR1 SGHVS, CDR2 FNYEAQ. V was cut by 5 bases and J by 0 bases, with 10 bases left in between. The CDR3 totals 14 residues. The chain joins TRBV7-6 to TRBJ1-2; D ambiguous. The source is a woman aged 60-70 years with renal cell carcinoma. Sequencing was performed on blood, taken from a patient whose treatment included radiotherapy and nephrectomy. The CDR3 DNA reads TGTGCCAGCAGCCCTCAGGTTTCTAACTATGGCTACACCTTC. It codes for CASSPQVSNYGYTF.